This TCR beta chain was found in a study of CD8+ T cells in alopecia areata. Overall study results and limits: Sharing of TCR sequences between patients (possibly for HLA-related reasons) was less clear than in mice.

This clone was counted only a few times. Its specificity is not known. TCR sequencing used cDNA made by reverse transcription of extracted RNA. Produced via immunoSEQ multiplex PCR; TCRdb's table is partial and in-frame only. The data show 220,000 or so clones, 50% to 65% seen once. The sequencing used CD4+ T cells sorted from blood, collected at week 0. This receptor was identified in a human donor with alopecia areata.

The CDR3 DNA reads TGTGCCAGCAGCTTGGATCGGGGGGCCTTCACAGATACGCAGTATTTT. Translating it yields CASSLDRGAFTDTQYF. The V gene is TRBV7-9, the J gene TRBJ2-3, with a weak D call TRBD2 (7 bases). V was shortened by 3 bases and J by 2 bases, with 15 bases between the two germline ends. CDR1 SEHNR and CDR2 FQNEAQ come from the germline V gene (reference sequence). The CDR3 is 16 amino acids.